These 10 T cell receptor beta chains were sequenced from one sample in a study of Graves' ophthalmopathy and Graves' hyperthyroidism. RNA transcripts were the source from which TCR beta CDR3 regions were amplified. Investigators did first-round RT-PCR with HTBI primers, then second-round multiplex PCR. TCRdb analysed the multiplex PCR reads with MiXCR anew, one entry per CDR3 protein. The repertoire holds 1 million to 1.3 million distinct CDR3 sequences, 35% to 40% seen once, with roughly 10% in the top ten. The sequenced material came from peripheral blood or thyroid tissue (not recorded which). The receptors stem from an adult man with Graves' hyperthyroidism.

At least ten counts were recorded for this clonotype. This chain uses TRBV7-9 with TRBJ1-5; D is undetermined. Germline V lookup: CDR1 SEHNR, CDR2 FQNEAQ (reference sequence). The CDR3 covers 14 residues. Trimming removed 2 bases at V and 7 bases at J, with 12 bases between. The CDR3 region has the DNA TGTGCCAGCAGCTTACAAGATTCCTCGCAGCCCCAGCATTTT. Its translation: CASSLQDSSQPQHF.

This clonotype was seen a single time. Possible read error: a much larger clone is one base away. The rearrangement joins TRBV7-2 to TRBJ1-3, with no clear D. This CDR3 is 13 amino acids long. Germline V CDR1 and CDR2: SGHTA, FQGNSA. The DNA for the CDR3 is TGTGCCAGCAGCTTGAGGTTCGGAAACACCGTATATTTT. This encodes CASSLRFGNTVYF.

Worth noting for this clonotype: The junction and the germline gene differ at one end; a read error may be behind it. The J gene is TRBJ2-7, the V gene TRBV20-1; 8 positions match TRBD1. Germline loops: CDR1 DFQATT, CDR2 SNEGSKA (reference sequence). The CDR3 length is 10 residues. CDR3 sequence reads: CSASAGQGKF. CDR3 in DNA: TGCAGTGCTAGCGCCGGACAGGGAAAATTT.

The V call is TRBV2, the J call TRBJ2-7; D is undetermined. The CDR3 runs to 12 residues. In germline, CDR1 is SNHLY, CDR2 FYNNEI. With 6 bases removed from V and 3 bases from J, the gap between germline ends came to 9 bases. CDR3 region: CASRGPNYEQYF. CDR3 sequence (DNA): TGTGCCAGCAGGGGTCCCAACTACGAGCAGTACTTC. The entire variable domain, with the rest obtained from reference TRBV2 and TRBJ2-7, is as follows: EPEVTQTPSHQVTQMGQEVILRCVPISNHLYFYWYRQILGQKVEFLVSFYNNEISEKSEIFDDQFSVERPDGSNFTLKIRSTKLEDSAMYFCASRGPNYEQYFGPGTRLTVT.

This clonotype was seen at least ten times. The rearrangement uses TRBV9 and TRBJ1-2; possibly TRBD1 for D (5 bases). Germline V gene sequence: CDR1 SGDLS, CDR2 YYNGEE. Deletions cut 4 bases from V and 7 bases from J, with 17 bases between. The CDR3 spans 14 residues. The DNA for the CDR3 is TGTGCCAGCAGCCCACGAGGGGAGGTTTCTGGCTACACCTTC. Its protein is CASSPRGEVSGYTF.

J is TRBJ1-5 and V is TRBV19; D is uncertain. The CDR3 extends over 15 amino acids. V was pared by 9 bases and J by 4 bases, with 19 bases between. Germline-derived CDR1 and CDR2 are LNHDA and SQIVND (reference sequence). Written as DNA, the CDR3 is TGTGCCAGCAGCTTAGTCGGGGAAGTTAATCAGCCCCAGCATTTT. It encodes CASSLVGEVNQPQHF.

Turning to this clonotype: This clone may be a read error of a much larger clone one base away. The V gene is TRBV5-1, the J gene TRBJ1-4; 7 bases map to TRBD1. Germline CDR1 reads SGHRS; CDR2 reads YFSETQ. The CDR3 covers 14 residues. The CDR3 here is CASSSTGHNEELFF. In nucleotides, the CDR3 is TGCGCCAGCAGCTCGACAGGGCATAATGAAGAACTGTTTTTT.

Notes on this clonotype: This clone may be a read error of a much larger clone one base away. The CDR3 here is CASSPQTGGQNYAYTF. CDR3 nucleotides: TGTGCCAGCAGCCCACAAACCGGGGGCCAGAACTATGCCTACACCTTC. V gene TRBV7-8 combines with J gene TRBJ1-2; TRBD1 might be the D (6 bases). There are 16 residues in the CDR3. The germline V gene has CDR1 SGHVS and CDR2 FQNEAQ.

The V gene is TRBV27, the J gene TRBJ2-2, with 10 bases matching TRBD2. V was clipped by 5 bases and J by 7 bases; unmatched bases: 7. In germline, CDR1 is MNHEY, CDR2 SMNVEV (reference sequence). CDR3 length equals 15 residues. The CDR3 spells CASSPTGTSVGELFF. The CDR3, as DNA: TGTGCCAGCAGTCCGACCGGGACTAGCGTCGGGGAGCTGTTTTTT.

Comments on this clonotype: A much bigger clone sits one base away, suggesting this may be a read error. V usage is TRBV7-8 and J usage is TRBJ1-4, with TRBD1 matching over 9 bases. Per the germline V gene, CDR1 is SGHVS and CDR2 is FQNEAQ. J was trimmed by 8 bases and V by 8 bases; bases with no gene match: 15. The CDR3 covers 16 residues. The CDR3 region is CASGRTEQGAREKLFF. The CDR3 region has the DNA TGTGCCAGCGGGCGCACAGAACAGGGGGCGCGCGAAAAACTGTTTTTT.